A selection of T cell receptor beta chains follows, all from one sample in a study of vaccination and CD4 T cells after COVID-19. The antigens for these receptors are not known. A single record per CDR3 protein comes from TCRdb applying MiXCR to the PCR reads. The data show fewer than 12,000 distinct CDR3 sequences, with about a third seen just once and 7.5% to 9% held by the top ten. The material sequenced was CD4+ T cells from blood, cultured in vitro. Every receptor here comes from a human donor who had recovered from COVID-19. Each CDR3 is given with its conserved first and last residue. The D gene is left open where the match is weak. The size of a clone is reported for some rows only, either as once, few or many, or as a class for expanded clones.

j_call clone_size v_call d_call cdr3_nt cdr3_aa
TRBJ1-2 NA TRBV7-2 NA TGTGCCAGCAGCTTATATGGGGAGAACTATGGCTACACCTTC CASSLYGENYGYTF
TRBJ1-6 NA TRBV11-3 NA TGTGCCAGCAGCCATGACAGCTCCTATAATTCACCCCTCCACTTT CASSHDSSYNSPLHF
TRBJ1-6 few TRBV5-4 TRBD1 TGTGCCAGCAGCTTGGCCAGAACGGGACAGGGGGTGAATTCACCCCTCCACTTT CASSLARTGQGVNSPLHF
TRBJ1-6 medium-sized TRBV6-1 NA TGTGCCAGCAGTCCGACGGGGAATTCACCCCTCCACTTT CASSPTGNSPLHF
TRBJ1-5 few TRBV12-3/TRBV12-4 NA TGTGCCAGCAGTACGGGTTACAATCAGCCCCAGCATTTT CASSTGYNQPQHF
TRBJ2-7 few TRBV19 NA TGTGCCAGTAGTCGTCGCGGGGGCCAGTACGAGCAGTACTTC CASSRRGGQYEQYF
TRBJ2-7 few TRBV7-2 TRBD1 TGTGCCAGCAGCTTACCTTCGCTGACAGGGCGCCCCTACGAGCAGTACTTC CASSLPSLTGRPYEQYF
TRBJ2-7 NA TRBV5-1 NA TGCGCCAGCAGCTCGTTCTTAGGGGCCTACGAGCAGTACTTC CASSSFLGAYEQYF
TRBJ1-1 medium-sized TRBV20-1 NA TGCAGTGCTAGTAAGCCCTACACTGAAGCTTTCTTT CSASKPYTEAFF
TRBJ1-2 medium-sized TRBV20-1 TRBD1 TGCAGTGCCTTTGACAGGGGCCGGACTACTAACTATGGCTACACCTTC CSAFDRGRTTNYGYTF
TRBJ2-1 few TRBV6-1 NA TGTGCCAGCAGTGAAATGCGGGGCCAGGCTTACAATGAGCAGTTCTTC CASSEMRGQAYNEQFF
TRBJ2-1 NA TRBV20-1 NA TGCAGTGCTTTCTTCGCAACTATGAGGGAGCAGTTCTTC CSAFFATMREQFF
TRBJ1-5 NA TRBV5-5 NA TGTGCCAGCAGCCCCGGACACGGCAATCAGCCCCAGCATTTT CASSPGHGNQPQHF
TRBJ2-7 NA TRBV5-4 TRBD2 TGTGCCAACAGCCGGGGACTAGCAAATCAAGGGAGCTACGAGCAGTACTTC CANSRGLANQGSYEQYF
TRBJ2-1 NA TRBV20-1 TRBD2 TGCAGGGTAGCGGGAGGTCCGTACAATGAGCAGTTCTTC CRVAGGPYNEQFF
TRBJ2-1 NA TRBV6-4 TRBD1 TGTGCCAGCAGCCGAGGACAGGGGTCTTACCTTGAGCAGTTCTTC CASSRGQGSYLEQFF
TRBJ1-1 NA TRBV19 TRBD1 TGTGCCAGTAGCCCCCGGACAGGGAACACTGAAGCTTTCTTT CASSPRTGNTEAFF
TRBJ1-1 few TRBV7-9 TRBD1 TGTGCCAGCAGCCTAGTCCAGGGGGTATTAGGTGAAGCTTTCTTT CASSLVQGVLGEAFF
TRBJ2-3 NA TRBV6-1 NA TGTGCCAGCACCGAGGGCAGTTCAGGCACAGATACGCAGTATTTT CASTEGSSGTDTQYF
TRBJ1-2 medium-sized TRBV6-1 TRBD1 TGTGCCAGCACGGGACAGAACTATGGCTACACCTTC CASTGQNYGYTF
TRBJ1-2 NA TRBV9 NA TGTGCCAGCAGCGTTTTATGGACACCCTCTGGCTACACCTTC CASSVLWTPSGYTF
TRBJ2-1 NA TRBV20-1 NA TGCAGTGCTCTGCGTTATGAGCAGTTCTTC CSALRYEQFF
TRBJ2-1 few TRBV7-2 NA TGTGCCAGCAGCTTACGGGCGGGGTACAATGAGCAGTTCTTC CASSLRAGYNEQFF
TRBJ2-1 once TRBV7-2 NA TGTGCCAGCAGCTTAGAGGGGGGGGCGCCCAATGAGCAGTTCTTC CASSLEGGAPNEQFF
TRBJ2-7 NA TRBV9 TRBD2 TGTGCCAGCAGCGTCCGAAGCGGGAACTACGAGCAGTACTTC CASSVRSGNYEQYF
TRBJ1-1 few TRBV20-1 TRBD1 TGCAGTGCTAGAGCCCTAGCGGGCAGGGGGCGGAGGAACACTGAAGCTTTCTTT CSARALAGRGRRNTEAFF
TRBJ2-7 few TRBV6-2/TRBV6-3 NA TGTGCCAGCAGTGGCAATCAGGGACGGTGGACGTACGAGCAGTACTTC CASSGNQGRWTYEQYF